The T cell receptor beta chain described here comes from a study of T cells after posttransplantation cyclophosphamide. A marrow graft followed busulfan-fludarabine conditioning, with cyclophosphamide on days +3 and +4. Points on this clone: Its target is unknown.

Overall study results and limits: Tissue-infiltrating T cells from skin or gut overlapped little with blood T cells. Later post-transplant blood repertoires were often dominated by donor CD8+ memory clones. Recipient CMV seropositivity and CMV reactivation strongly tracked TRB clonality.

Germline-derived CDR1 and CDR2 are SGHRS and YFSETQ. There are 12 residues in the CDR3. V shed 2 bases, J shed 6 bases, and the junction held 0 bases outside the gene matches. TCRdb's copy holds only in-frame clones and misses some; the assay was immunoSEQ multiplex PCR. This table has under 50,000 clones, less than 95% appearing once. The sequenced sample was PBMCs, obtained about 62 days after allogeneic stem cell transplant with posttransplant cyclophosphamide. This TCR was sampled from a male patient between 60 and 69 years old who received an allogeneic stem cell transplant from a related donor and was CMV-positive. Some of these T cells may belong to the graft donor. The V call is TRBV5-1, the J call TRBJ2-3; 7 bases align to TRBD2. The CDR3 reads CASSLLADTQYF. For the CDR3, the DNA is TGCGCCAGCAGCTTACTAGCGGATACGCAGTATTTT.